The 8 T cell receptor beta chains given below trace back to one sample, sequenced in a study of T cell responses to AZD1222 COVID-19 vaccine. Generated by immunoSEQ multiplex PCR, the TCRdb table keeps only in-frame clones and is missing some. Of 120,000 to 150,000 clones in the sample, 70% to 90% were seen once. This specimen was peripheral blood, taken 28 days after the second AZD1222 dose. These receptors were collected from an adult who received the AZD1222 COVID-19 vaccine.

This chain joins TRBV12-3 or TRBV12-4 and TRBJ1-6; 7 bases map to TRBD1. Trimming cost V 5 bases and J 14 bases; bases outside gene matches: 3. The CDR3 sequence is 11 residues long. CDR3 DNA sequence: TGTGCCAGCAGTGCCGGGACAGCCCTCCACTTT. Protein product: CASSAGTALHF.

V is TRBV27 and J is TRBJ1-6; D unclear. CDR1 is MNHEY and CDR2 is SMNVEV in the germline V gene (reference sequence). This CDR3 comprises 14 residues. V lost 6 bases to trimming and J lost 7 bases, with 13 bases between them. In nucleotides, the CDR3 is TGTGCCAGCAGCCGGACTGCACTCAATTCACCCCTCCACTTT. The encoded protein is CASSRTALNSPLHF.

The chain has TRBV9 and TRBJ1-1; D is undetermined. This CDR3 has 11 amino acids. The germline V and J ends were trimmed by 2 bases and 8 bases, with 7 bases remaining between them. Germline-derived CDR1 and CDR2 are SGDLS and YYNGEE. CDR3 loop: CASSVTSEAFF. CDR3 coding DNA: TGTGCCAGCAGCGTTACCTCCGAAGCTTTCTTT.

The chain carries TRBV5-1 and TRBJ2-2; 14 bases agree with TRBD2. Germline V gene sequence: CDR1 SGHRS, CDR2 YFSETQ. CDR3 size: 16 residues. J lost 6 bases, V lost 1 base, and 2 bases had no gene match. The CDR3 region is CASSLRLAGGPGELFF. The CDR3 DNA sequence: TGCGCCAGCAGCTTGCGACTAGCGGGAGGGCCCGGGGAGCTGTTTTTT.

The J gene is TRBJ1-5, the V gene TRBV30; possible D gene TRBD1, 6 bases. The CDR3 runs to 15 residues. Germline-derived CDR1 and CDR2 are GTSNPN and SVGIG (reference sequence). Trimming shortened V by 4 bases and J by 3 bases, and 16 bases separated the two germline ends. Here the CDR3 reads CAWTPGGAPNQPQHF. CDR3 sequence (DNA): TGTGCCTGGACCCCCGGGGGGGCCCCCAATCAGCCCCAGCATTTT.

The chain recombines TRBV11-3 with TRBJ2-2; 10 bases match TRBD2. The CDR3 runs to 17 residues. Per germline, CDR1 SGHNT and CDR2 YENEEA. The J segment lost 7 bases and the V segment lost 5 bases, leaving 13 bases of the junction unmatched. The CDR3 region is CASSAQSGGAFGGELFF. CDR3 in DNA: TGTGCCAGCAGCGCCCAGAGCGGGGGGGCCTTCGGCGGGGAGCTGTTTTTT.

The chain carries TRBV7-2 and TRBJ1-5; D uncertain. The CDR3 is made up of 17 amino acids. V was pared by 5 bases and J by 0 bases, with 17 bases between. In germline, CDR1 is SGHTA, CDR2 FQGNSA. The CDR3 loop reads CASSPRGGPYSNQPQHF. In nucleotides, the CDR3 is TGTGCCAGCAGCCCGAGAGGCGGTCCGTATAGCAATCAGCCCCAGCATTTT.

J is TRBJ2-5 and V is TRBV7-9; D unclear. This CDR3 is 12 amino acids long. The germline V and J ends were trimmed by 2 bases and 5 bases, with 6 bases remaining between them. CDR1 and CDR2 (germline): SEHNR, FQNEAQ (reference sequence). In DNA form, the CDR3 reads TGTGCCAGCAGCTTACTAGGCGAGACCCAGTACTTC. Translation: CASSLLGETQYF.